Described below is a single T cell receptor beta chain sequence and its context. This clone was seen only a few times. Its antigen is not yet known. No base quality values were provided; no much bigger clone lies one nucleotide off. TCR CDR3 regions were amplified from genomic DNA by multiplex PCR using the deep immunoSEQ assay. For each cell subset, the extracted genomic DNA was distributed evenly across all wells of several immunoSEQ 96-well plates, and each plate served as one replicate. For sorted subsets, 150 to 200 ng genomic DNA, equal to approximately 30,000 T cell genomes, was loaded into each replicate PCR. Purified libraries were quantified with a Qubit 3.0 fluorometer, sized on a Bioanalyzer 2100, and re-quantified with the KAPA Library Quantification kit. Every immunoSEQ 96-well plate was sequenced on a dedicated single-read 150-cycle Illumina NextSeq 550 flow cell. The original methods were these. Because only junctional sequences without quality scores were contained in the immunoSEQ output, filtering matching that applied to full-length reads could not be performed. Sequences were annotated with PyIR, a Python wrapper for IgBLAST v1.9, using IMGT germline references to assign V/J genes and CDR3. Reads were removed for weak V/J assignments (E-value above 1e-6), missing CDR3, stop codons, out-of-frame junctions, or ambiguous translated residues. V3J clonotypes were defined as sequences sharing the same inferred V gene, J gene, and CDR3 amino acid sequence. Percentage overlap between repertoires was computed as shared unique clonotypes divided by the size of the smaller repertoire. Richness of each repertoire was evaluated using RTK rarefaction, the Chao1 estimator, and Recon v2.1 estimates of unobserved clonotypes. For all TCRbeta clonotypes obtained by the gDNA method from a handful of donors, generation probabilities were computed with OLGA. This immuneACCESS table, as held by TCRdb, lists in-frame sequences with V and J called but not all clones. Of the missing ones, under half trace to an unresolved V gene in checked studies; the others have no known cause. The V and J calls and the clone size are those of that table, but D and trimming were determined from the DNA. This sample has about 1.1 million clones in its table, and approximately 75% of those were observed once. Jointly, the top ten make up roughly 0.82% of the sample.

Healthy HIV-negative adults with no recently reported acute infections or vaccinations were included as donors. All donors were Caucasian adults living in Nashville, Tennessee, USA. CD4+ T cells were enriched by magnetic negative selection, after which naive cells were positively selected on CD45RA and the negative fraction was taken as the memory subset. After blood collection by leukapheresis, PBMCs were isolated using Ficoll-Histopaque density gradient centrifugation and then cryopreserved in the vapor phase of liquid nitrogen. Analytical flow cytometry was used to check the purity and quantity of every magnetically sorted T cell population. Each sorted fraction had its genomic DNA isolated and then quantified by UV absorbance on a Nanodrop 2000c. The sample comes from a study of shared clonotypes between healthy human individuals (dated by TCRdb to the early 2020s). For the study in its entirety: Three men and a couple of women, aged 18 to 49 years, made up the cohort. For each donor, three plates each were used for CD4 naive and CD4 memory, two plates were used for CD8 naive, and one plate was used for CD8 memory. The study deeply sequenced blood TCR repertoires of about five healthy adults to estimate repertoire size and the extent of clonotype sharing between individuals. To increase sequencing depth and limit assay-specific biases, TCR repertoire library preparation and sequencing were carried out by different laboratories using diverse techniques. Between about 0.85 and 10 billion PBMCs per donor were obtained by leukapheresis.

The CDR3 runs 13 amino acids, cysteine and phenylalanine included. Of the read, only the CDR3 DNA is kept; its 39 bases are in frame from base 1. A distance of 7 bases separates the germline ends of V and J, which lose 1 base and 4 bases respectively. Reading the germline V gene (reference sequence) gives CDR1 SEHNR and CDR2 FQNEAQ. Beyond this particular receptor, the publication reports: Sharing across a few donors was observed for around 5% of naive CD4, 3.5% of naive CD8, 2% to 2.5% of memory CD4, and about 0.38% of memory CD8 clonotypes. Estimated clonotype richness was generally larger for naive than for memory subsets. Based on pairwise subsampling, the degree of clonotype sharing among donors was expected to be affected by sequencing depth. Only blood was sampled, and tissue TCR repertoires likely differ from those in blood. Even with the large sequencing depth, rarefaction of the sorted-subset datasets indicated that sequencing was incomplete. Because the study included only a small number of donors, the genetic and exposure-history diversity represented was limited. Compared with non-shared clonotypes, the clonotypes found in all four sorted-subset donors had higher generation probabilities.

Specimen: memory CD4+ T cells from PBMCs. The sample's cell subset or site, from its label and the paper: CD45RA-negative fraction. This receptor was identified in a man younger than 35 in good health. Some clones in this sample may be carry-over from other donors' samples. Here the chain combines TRBV7-9 and TRBJ1-1, with the identity of the D gene unclear. The DNA sequence is TGTGCCAGCAGCTTAGACAGCCTCACTGAAGCTTTCTTT. Its protein product is CASSLDSLTEAFF.